The rows below give T cell receptor beta chains drawn from one sample of a study of shared clonotypes between healthy human individuals. Libraries were prepared by immunoSEQ multiplex PCR; TCRdb keeps only in-frame clonotypes and omits some of them. The sample contains 450,000 to 500,000 clones, 70% to 85% of which appear only once. The sequencing input was PBMCs. All receptors come from a woman aged 35 to 49 in good health. Some clones in this sample may be carry-over from other donors' samples. The CDR3 runs from the conserved cysteine through the conserved F or W. Fields, in order: clone size, V gene, J gene, D gene, CDR3 DNA, CDR3 protein. The D gene is left open where the match is weak. The size entry is marked missing in some rows and otherwise reads once, few, many or a size class.

clone size: few
V gene: TRBV4-3
J gene: TRBJ2-2
D gene: .
CDR3 DNA: TGCGCCAGCAGCCAAGATCACTACTGGACGAACACCGGGGAGCTGTTTTTT
CDR3 protein: CASSQDHYWTNTGELFF

clone size: .
V gene: TRBV7-9
J gene: TRBJ1-4
D gene: .
CDR3 DNA: TGTGCCAGCAGCTTGACAGGTTCTAATGAAAAACTGTTTTTT
CDR3 protein: CASSLTGSNEKLFF

clone size: .
V gene: TRBV19
J gene: TRBJ2-3
D gene: .
CDR3 DNA: TGTGCCAGTAGTCCGCAGGGGACAGATACGCAGTATTTT
CDR3 protein: CASSPQGTDTQYF

clone size: .
V gene: TRBV7-2
J gene: TRBJ2-2
D gene: .
CDR3 DNA: TGTGCCAGCAGCTTAGGGGGTAGGACCGGGGAGCTGTTTTTT
CDR3 protein: CASSLGGRTGELFF

clone size: .
V gene: TRBV4-1
J gene: TRBJ2-7
D gene: TRBD2
CDR3 DNA: TGCGCCAGCAGCCACCCCCCTCTGGGGGGGGAGCAGTACTTC
CDR3 protein: CASSHPPLGGEQYF

clone size: .
V gene: TRBV14
J gene: TRBJ2-1
D gene: TRBD2
CDR3 DNA: TGTGCCAGCAGCCAAGATTCACTAGCGACGTACAATGAGCAGTTCTTC
CDR3 protein: CASSQDSLATYNEQFF

clone size: .
V gene: TRBV11-2
J gene: TRBJ2-3
D gene: .
CDR3 DNA: TGTGCCAGCAGCTTTCCAGCGGCTGATACGCAGTATTTT
CDR3 protein: CASSFPAADTQYF

clone size: .
V gene: TRBV29-1
J gene: TRBJ2-7
D gene: TRBD2
CDR3 DNA: TGCAGCGTTGAAGTTAGAACTAGCGGGAGTTACGAGCAGTACTTC
CDR3 protein: CSVEVRTSGSYEQYF

clone size: .
V gene: TRBV30
J gene: TRBJ1-1
D gene: .
CDR3 DNA: TGTGCCTGGAGTGTTGGAGTAACTGAAGCTTTCTTT
CDR3 protein: CAWSVGVTEAFF

clone size: once
V gene: TRBV2
J gene: TRBJ2-7
D gene: .
CDR3 DNA: TGTGCCAGCAGCGTGGACGGGGGCCCTCTGTACGAGCAGTACTTC
CDR3 protein: CASSVDGGPLYEQYF

clone size: .
V gene: TRBV15
J gene: TRBJ2-7
D gene: TRBD2
CDR3 DNA: TGTGCCACCAGCAGAGAAAAGCGGGAGGCCTACGAGCAGTACTTC
CDR3 protein: CATSREKREAYEQYF

clone size: .
V gene: TRBV19
J gene: TRBJ1-5
D gene: .
CDR3 DNA: TGTGCCAGTAGTATAGCGGGGGGCCGGGGGCTTCATCAGCCCCAGCATTTT
CDR3 protein: CASSIAGGRGLHQPQHF

clone size: .
V gene: TRBV10-3
J gene: TRBJ1-1
D gene: TRBD1
CDR3 DNA: TGTGCCATCAGCGCTGGGGACAGGGAGTCGGGAGCTTTCTTT
CDR3 protein: CAISAGDRESGAFF

clone size: .
V gene: TRBV7-9
J gene: TRBJ1-4
D gene: .
CDR3 DNA: TGTGCCAGCAGCCCCAACCTTGGGGGGGGAGGAGAAAAACTGTTTTTT
CDR3 protein: CASSPNLGGGGEKLFF

clone size: few
V gene: TRBV11-2
J gene: TRBJ2-2
D gene: .
CDR3 DNA: TGTGCCAGCAGCTTCAATGCGCTGGCGAACACCGGGGAGCTGTTTTTT
CDR3 protein: CASSFNALANTGELFF

clone size: many
V gene: TRBV11-2
J gene: TRBJ2-5
D gene: .
CDR3 DNA: TGTGCCAGCAGCTTAGATCGAGAGACCCAGTACTTC
CDR3 protein: CASSLDRETQYF

clone size: .
V gene: TRBV19
J gene: TRBJ2-2
D gene: TRBD1
CDR3 DNA: TGTGCCAGTAGTAACCCGACAGGGTGGGGCACCGGGGAGCTGTTTTTT
CDR3 protein: CASSNPTGWGTGELFF

clone size: .
V gene: TRBV2
J gene: TRBJ2-2
D gene: .
CDR3 DNA: TGTGCCAGCAGTGATAGTGGGGGTAACACCGGGGAGCTGTTTTTT
CDR3 protein: CASSDSGGNTGELFF

clone size: .
V gene: TRBV29-1
J gene: TRBJ2-7
D gene: .
CDR3 DNA: TGCAGCGTTGAAAAGGGGGCGGGGGTCGCCTACGAGCAGTACTTC
CDR3 protein: CSVEKGAGVAYEQYF

clone size: .
V gene: TRBV21-1
J gene: TRBJ1-2
D gene: .
CDR3 DNA: TGTGACAGGGGGTCTGGCCACACCTTC
CDR3 protein: CDRGSGHTF

clone size: few
V gene: TRBV4-1
J gene: TRBJ1-5
D gene: .
CDR3 DNA: TGCGCCAGCAGGGATATTGTGACACAGGTGAGGGATCAGCCCCAGCATTTT
CDR3 protein: CASRDIVTQVRDQPQHF

clone size: .
V gene: TRBV5-1
J gene: TRBJ2-3
D gene: .
CDR3 DNA: TGCGCCAGCAGCTTGGATGTAGATACGCAGTATTTT
CDR3 protein: CASSLDVDTQYF

clone size: .
V gene: TRBV7-8
J gene: TRBJ2-3
D gene: .
CDR3 DNA: TGTGCCAGCAGCTTGGCCAGTAGCACAGATACGCAGTATTTT
CDR3 protein: CASSLASSTDTQYF

clone size: .
V gene: TRBV19
J gene: TRBJ1-2
D gene: .
CDR3 DNA: TGTGCCACGGAGGACGAGCTCAAGGGCTACACCTTC
CDR3 protein: CATEDELKGYTF

clone size: .
V gene: TRBV4-2
J gene: TRBJ2-7
D gene: TRBD2
CDR3 DNA: TGTGCCAGCAGCCAAGAGTCTAGCGGGCTAAGCTCCTACGAGCAGTACTTC
CDR3 protein: CASSQESSGLSSYEQYF

clone size: .
V gene: TRBV5-5
J gene: TRBJ2-7
D gene: TRBD1
CDR3 DNA: TGTGCCAGCAGGTCTCCGGGACAGACCTACGAGCAGTACTTC
CDR3 protein: CASRSPGQTYEQYF

clone size: .
V gene: TRBV5-1
J gene: TRBJ2-5
D gene: .
CDR3 DNA: TGCGCCAGCAGCCCGGGACGGGCCCAAGAGACCCAGTACTTC
CDR3 protein: CASSPGRAQETQYF

clone size: once
V gene: TRBV19
J gene: TRBJ2-1
D gene: .
CDR3 DNA: TGTGCCAGTAGTCGGGCGAAGGGGGGCTCCTACAATGAGCAGTTCTTC
CDR3 protein: CASSRAKGGSYNEQFF

clone size: .
V gene: TRBV4-1
J gene: TRBJ2-7
D gene: TRBD1
CDR3 DNA: TGCGCCAGCAGCCAAGGGGACAGGTCGTACGAGCAGTACTTC
CDR3 protein: CASSQGDRSYEQYF

clone size: .
V gene: TRBV10-3
J gene: TRBJ2-3
D gene: TRBD1
CDR3 DNA: TGTGCCATCAGTGAGCGGACAGGGTCGTTTGATACGCAGTATTTT
CDR3 protein: CAISERTGSFDTQYF

clone size: .
V gene: TRBV28
J gene: TRBJ1-5
D gene: .
CDR3 DNA: TGTGCCAGCAGTCCTTATGGCAATCAGCCCCAGCATTTT
CDR3 protein: CASSPYGNQPQHF

clone size: .
V gene: TRBV7-3
J gene: TRBJ2-2
D gene: .
CDR3 DNA: TGTGCCAGCAGCTTACATCGCAACACCGGGGAGCTGTTTTTT
CDR3 protein: CASSLHRNTGELFF

clone size: .
V gene: TRBV5-1
J gene: TRBJ2-3
D gene: TRBD2
CDR3 DNA: TGCGCCAGCAGCTTGGAGGGACTACATACGGGAGATACGCAGTATTTT
CDR3 protein: CASSLEGLHTGDTQYF

clone size: .
V gene: TRBV9
J gene: TRBJ1-1
D gene: TRBD1
CDR3 DNA: TGTGCCAGCAGCGGGGGGACAGGGGGCACTGAAGCTTTCTTT
CDR3 protein: CASSGGTGGTEAFF

clone size: .
V gene: TRBV5-1
J gene: TRBJ1-2
D gene: .
CDR3 DNA: TGCGCCAGCAGCTTTACAGCCCCTTCGGGCTATGGCTACACCTTC
CDR3 protein: CASSFTAPSGYGYTF

clone size: .
V gene: TRBV18
J gene: TRBJ1-1
D gene: TRBD1
CDR3 DNA: TGTGCCAGCTCACGGGACAGGCAGAACACTGAAGCTTTCTTT
CDR3 protein: CASSRDRQNTEAFF

clone size: many
V gene: TRBV11-3
J gene: TRBJ2-1
D gene: TRBD2
CDR3 DNA: TGTGCCAGCAGCTCGGGACTAGCGGGAGTCGACAATGAGCAGTTCTTC
CDR3 protein: CASSSGLAGVDNEQFF

clone size: few
V gene: TRBV12-5
J gene: TRBJ1-2
D gene: .
CDR3 DNA: TGTGCTAGTGGTTTGGTACTTCATAGGATTAACTATGGCTACACCTTC
CDR3 protein: CASGLVLHRINYGYTF

clone size: .
V gene: TRBV5-6
J gene: TRBJ2-7
D gene: TRBD1
CDR3 DNA: TGTGCCAGCAGCTTGGCCGGACAGGTCTCCTACGAGCAGTACTTC
CDR3 protein: CASSLAGQVSYEQYF

clone size: .
V gene: TRBV14
J gene: TRBJ2-3
D gene: TRBD2
CDR3 DNA: TGTGCCAGCAGCCGGGGACTAGCAGTAACTAGCACAGATACGCAGTATTTT
CDR3 protein: CASSRGLAVTSTDTQYF

clone size: .
V gene: TRBV5-4
J gene: TRBJ1-6
D gene: .
CDR3 DNA: TGTGCCAGCAGCGTGAAGGAGGGTAATTCACCCCTCCACTTT
CDR3 protein: CASSVKEGNSPLHF

clone size: .
V gene: TRBV7-9
J gene: TRBJ1-1
D gene: .
CDR3 DNA: TGTGCCAGCAGCGGCTACAGGGAGGGTGAAGCTTTCTTT
CDR3 protein: CASSGYREGEAFF

clone size: once
V gene: TRBV18
J gene: TRBJ2-3
D gene: .
CDR3 DNA: TGTGCCAGCTCACGTAATAGCGGCACAGATACGCAGTATTTT
CDR3 protein: CASSRNSGTDTQYF

clone size: once
V gene: TRBV5-1
J gene: TRBJ2-2
D gene: .
CDR3 DNA: TGCGCCAGCAGCTGGGGGACACCGAACACCGGGGAGCTGTTTTTT
CDR3 protein: CASSWGTPNTGELFF

clone size: .
V gene: TRBV29-1
J gene: TRBJ2-5
D gene: .
CDR3 DNA: TGCAGCGTTGAAGAGGAGACCCAGTACTTC
CDR3 protein: CSVEEETQYF

clone size: .
V gene: TRBV11-1
J gene: TRBJ2-3
D gene: TRBD2
CDR3 DNA: TGTGCCAGCAGCCTACGCACTAGCGGGAGAGCAGATACGCAGTATTTT
CDR3 protein: CASSLRTSGRADTQYF